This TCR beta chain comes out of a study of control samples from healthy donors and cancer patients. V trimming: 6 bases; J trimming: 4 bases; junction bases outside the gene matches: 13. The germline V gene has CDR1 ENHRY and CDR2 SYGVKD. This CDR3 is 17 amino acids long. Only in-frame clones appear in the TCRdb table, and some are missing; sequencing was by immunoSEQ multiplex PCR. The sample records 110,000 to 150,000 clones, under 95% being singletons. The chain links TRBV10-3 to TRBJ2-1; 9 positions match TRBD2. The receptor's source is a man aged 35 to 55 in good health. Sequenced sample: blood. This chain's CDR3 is CAISGYLSGSGYNEQFF. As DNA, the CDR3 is TGTGCCATCAGCGGATATCTTAGCGGGAGCGGGTACAATGAGCAGTTCTTC.